This T cell receptor (beta chain) was sequenced for a study of cytotoxic CD8 clonotypes in ibrutinib-treated CLL. Only in-frame clones appear in the TCRdb table, and some are missing; sequencing was by immunoSEQ multiplex PCR. The repertoire holds 300,000 to 400,000 clones, with around 66% as singletons. The junction had 7 bases not matched to a gene; V was cut back by 5 bases and J by 7 bases. This CDR3 has 15 amino acids. The germline V gene has CDR1 SGHVS and CDR2 FQNEAQ. The sequencing used PBMCs, collected after 36 months of ibrutinib treatment. This receptor was identified in a human donor with chronic lymphocytic leukemia. The chain has TRBV7-8 and TRBJ1-6; the match to TRBD1 covers 8 bases. The CDR3 sequence: CASSPDRVLNSPLHF. DNA of the CDR3: TGTGCCAGCAGCCCGGACAGGGTGCTCAATTCACCCCTCCACTTT. The variable domain in full, with the rest retrieved from reference TRBV7-8 and TRBJ1-6, is GAGVSQSPRYKVAKRGQDVALRCDPISGHVSLFWYQQALGQGPEFLTYFQNEAQLDKSGLPSDRFFAERPEGSVSTLKIQRTQQEDSAVYLCASSPDRVLNSPLHFGNGTRLTVT.